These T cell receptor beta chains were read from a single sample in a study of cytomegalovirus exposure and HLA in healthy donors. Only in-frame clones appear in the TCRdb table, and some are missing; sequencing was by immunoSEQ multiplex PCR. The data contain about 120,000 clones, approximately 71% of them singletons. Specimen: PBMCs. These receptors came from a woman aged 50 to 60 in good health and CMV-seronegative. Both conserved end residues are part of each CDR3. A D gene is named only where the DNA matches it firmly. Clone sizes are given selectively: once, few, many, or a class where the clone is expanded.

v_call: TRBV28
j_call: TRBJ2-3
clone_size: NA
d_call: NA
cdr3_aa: CASRGADTQYF
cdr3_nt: TGTGCCAGCAGAGGGGCAGATACGCAGTATTTT

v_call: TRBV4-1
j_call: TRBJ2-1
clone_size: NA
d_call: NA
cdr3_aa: CASSHLTSEEQFF
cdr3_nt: TGCGCCAGCAGCCATCTGACTAGTGAGGAGCAGTTCTTC

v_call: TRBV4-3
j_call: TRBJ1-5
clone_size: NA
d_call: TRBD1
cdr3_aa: CASSQTTGVAQPQHF
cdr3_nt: TGCGCCAGCAGCCAAACAACAGGGGTGGCGCAGCCCCAGCATTTT

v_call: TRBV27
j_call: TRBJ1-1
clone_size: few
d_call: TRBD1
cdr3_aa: CASSSNLRGTEAFF
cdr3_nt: TGTGCCAGCAGCTCGAACCTCAGGGGGACTGAAGCTTTCTTT

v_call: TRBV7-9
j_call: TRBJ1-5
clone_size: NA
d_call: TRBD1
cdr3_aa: CASRQGDGQPQHF
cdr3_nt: TGTGCCAGCCGCCAGGGGGACGGTCAGCCCCAGCATTTT

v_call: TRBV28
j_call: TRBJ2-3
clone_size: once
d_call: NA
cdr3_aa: CASSSYDTDTQYF
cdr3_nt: TGTGCCAGCAGTTCCTACGACACAGATACGCAGTATTTT

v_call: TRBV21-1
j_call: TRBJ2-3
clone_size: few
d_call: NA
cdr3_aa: CASTHRVGEDGTDTQYF
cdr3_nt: TGTGCCAGCACTCACCGGGTAGGGGAGGATGGTACAGATACGCAGTATTTT

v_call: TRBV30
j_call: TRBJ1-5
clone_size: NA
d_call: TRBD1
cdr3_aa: CAWSMGQGVNQPQHF
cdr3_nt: TGTGCCTGGAGTATGGGACAGGGGGTGAACCAGCCCCAGCATTTT

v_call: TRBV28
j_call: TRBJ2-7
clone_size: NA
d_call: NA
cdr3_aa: CASSSGTVSYEQYF
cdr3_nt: TGTGCCAGCAGTTCCGGGACTGTCTCCTACGAGCAGTACTTC

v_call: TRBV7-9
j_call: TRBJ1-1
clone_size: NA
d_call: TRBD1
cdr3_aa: CSSSLVTGQGSEAFF
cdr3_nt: TGTTCCAGCAGCTTAGTAACGGGACAGGGGAGTGAAGCTTTCTTT

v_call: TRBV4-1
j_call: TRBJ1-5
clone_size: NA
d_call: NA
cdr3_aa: CASSQDDSGGYSNQPQHF
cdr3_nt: TGCGCCAGCAGCCAAGATGATAGCGGCGGATATAGCAATCAGCCCCAGCATTTT

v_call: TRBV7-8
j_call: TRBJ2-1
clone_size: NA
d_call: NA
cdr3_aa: CASSPDSTSYNEQFF
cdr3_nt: TGTGCCAGCAGCCCGGACTCGACCTCCTACAATGAGCAGTTCTTC

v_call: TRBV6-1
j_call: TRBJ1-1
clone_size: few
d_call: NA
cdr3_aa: CASSSTVNTEAFF
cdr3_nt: TGTGCCAGCAGTTCGACAGTGAACACTGAAGCTTTCTTT

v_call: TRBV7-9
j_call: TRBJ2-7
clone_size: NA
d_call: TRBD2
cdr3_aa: CASSPTRGESPYEQYF
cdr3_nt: TGTGCCAGCAGTCCAACCCGGGGGGAGTCTCCCTACGAGCAGTACTTC

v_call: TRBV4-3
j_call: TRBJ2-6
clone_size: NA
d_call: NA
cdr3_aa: CASSQVFDGETHSGANVLTF
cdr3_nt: TGCGCCAGCAGCCAAGTGTTCGACGGGGAGACCCATTCTGGGGCCAACGTCCTGACTTTC

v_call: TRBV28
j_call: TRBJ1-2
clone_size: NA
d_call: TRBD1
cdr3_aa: CASSLGTGGNYGYTF
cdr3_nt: TGTGCCAGCAGTTTAGGGACAGGGGGCAACTATGGCTACACCTTC

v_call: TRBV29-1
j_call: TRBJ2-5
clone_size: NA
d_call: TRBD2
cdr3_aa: CSVSAGGETQYF
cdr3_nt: TGCAGCGTCTCCGCGGGGGGAGAGACCCAGTACTTC

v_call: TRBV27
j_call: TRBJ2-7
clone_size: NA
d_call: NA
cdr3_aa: CASSFGQFYEQYF
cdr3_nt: TGTGCCAGCAGTTTCGGACAGTTCTACGAGCAGTACTTC

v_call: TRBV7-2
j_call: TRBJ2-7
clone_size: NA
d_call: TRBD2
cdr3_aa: CASSPLAGGLYEQYF
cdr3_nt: TGTGCCAGCAGCCCGCTAGCGGGAGGGCTGTACGAGCAGTACTTC

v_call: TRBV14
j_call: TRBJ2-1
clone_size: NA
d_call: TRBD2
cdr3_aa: CASSQGPSGYNEQFF
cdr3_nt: TGTGCCAGCAGCCAAGGTCCTAGCGGTTACAATGAGCAGTTCTTC

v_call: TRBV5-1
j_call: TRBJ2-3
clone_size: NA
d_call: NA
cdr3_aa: CASSLDGSTDTQYF
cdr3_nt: TGCGCCAGCAGCTTGGACGGGAGCACAGATACGCAGTATTTT

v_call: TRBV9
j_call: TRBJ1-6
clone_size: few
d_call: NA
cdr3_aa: CASSGWGHIGSPLHF
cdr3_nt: TGTGCCAGCAGCGGCTGGGGGCACATAGGTTCACCCCTCCACTTT

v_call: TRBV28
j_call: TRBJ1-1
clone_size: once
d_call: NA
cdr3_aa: CASSYRDRRGTEAFF
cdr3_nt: TGTGCCAGCAGTTACCGAGACAGGCGCGGGACTGAAGCTTTCTTT

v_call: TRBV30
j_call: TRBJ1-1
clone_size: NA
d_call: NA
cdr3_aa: CAWELQAMNTEAFF
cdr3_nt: TGTGCCTGGGAATTACAGGCCATGAACACTGAAGCTTTCTTT

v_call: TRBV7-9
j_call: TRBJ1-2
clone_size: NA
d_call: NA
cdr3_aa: CSSSFADRNYGYTF
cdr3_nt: TGTTCCAGCAGCTTTGCCGACAGGAACTATGGCTACACCTTC

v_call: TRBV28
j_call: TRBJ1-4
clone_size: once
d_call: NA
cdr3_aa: CASSPGEKSEKLFF
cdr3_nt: TGTGCCAGCAGTCCAGGGGAGAAGAGTGAAAAACTGTTTTTT

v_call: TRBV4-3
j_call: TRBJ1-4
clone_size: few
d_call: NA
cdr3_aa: CASSRVGGPNEKLFF
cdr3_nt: TGCGCCAGCAGCCGTGTAGGGGGACCTAATGAAAAACTGTTTTTT

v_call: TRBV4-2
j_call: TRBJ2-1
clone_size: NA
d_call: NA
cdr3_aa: CASSQDRAADAYNEQFF
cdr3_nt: TGTGCCAGCAGCCAAGATCGCGCGGCGGATGCCTACAATGAGCAGTTCTTC

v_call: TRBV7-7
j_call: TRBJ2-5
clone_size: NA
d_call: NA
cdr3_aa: CASRNRSLQETQYF
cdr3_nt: TGTGCCAGCAGAAACAGGAGCCTACAAGAGACCCAGTACTTC

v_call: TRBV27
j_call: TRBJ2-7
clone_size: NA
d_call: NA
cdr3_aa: CASTPGHRGSYEQYF
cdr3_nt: TGTGCCAGCACCCCGGGACACCGAGGATCCTACGAGCAGTACTTC

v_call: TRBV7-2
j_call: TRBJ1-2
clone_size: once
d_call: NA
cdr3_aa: CASSLGQSYGYTF
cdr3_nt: TGTGCCAGCAGCTTAGGACAGTCCTATGGCTACACCTTC

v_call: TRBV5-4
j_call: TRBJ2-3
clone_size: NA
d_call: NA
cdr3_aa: CASSFVVGDTQYF
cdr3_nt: TGTGCCAGCAGCTTCGTGGTCGGAGATACGCAGTATTTT

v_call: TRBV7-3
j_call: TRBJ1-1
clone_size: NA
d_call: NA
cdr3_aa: CASSGTKNTEAFF
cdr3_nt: TGTGCCAGCAGCGGTACAAAGAACACTGAAGCTTTCTTT

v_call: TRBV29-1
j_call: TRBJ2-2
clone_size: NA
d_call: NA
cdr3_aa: CSVEPGDRFNTGELFF
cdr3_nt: TGCAGCGTTGAACCGGGAGACCGATTTAACACCGGGGAGCTGTTTTTT

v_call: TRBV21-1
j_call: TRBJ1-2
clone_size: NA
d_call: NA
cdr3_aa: CASSVNTVGDLGGYTF
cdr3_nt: TGTGCCAGCAGCGTCAACACAGTGGGAGACCTGGGGGGCTACACCTTC

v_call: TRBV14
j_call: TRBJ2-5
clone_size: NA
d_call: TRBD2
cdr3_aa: CASSQDLAGETQYF
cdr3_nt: TGTGCCAGCAGCCAAGACCTAGCGGGAGAGACCCAGTACTTC

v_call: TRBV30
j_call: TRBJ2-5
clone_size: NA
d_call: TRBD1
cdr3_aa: CAWRPGQGLIQETQYF
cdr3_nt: TGTGCCTGGAGACCCGGACAGGGATTAATCCAAGAGACCCAGTACTTC

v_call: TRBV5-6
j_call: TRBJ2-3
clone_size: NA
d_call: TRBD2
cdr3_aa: CASSSLRLAGGLNKDTQYF
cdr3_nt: TGTGCCAGCAGCTCCCTTCGACTAGCGGGAGGCCTAAACAAAGATACGCAGTATTTT

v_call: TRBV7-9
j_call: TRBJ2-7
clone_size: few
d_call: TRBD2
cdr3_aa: CASSMGLAGKYEQYF
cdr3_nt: TGTGCCAGCAGCATGGGACTAGCGGGAAAGTACGAGCAGTACTTC

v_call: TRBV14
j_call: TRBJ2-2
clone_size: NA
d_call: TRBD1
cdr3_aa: CASSHLQGTGELFF
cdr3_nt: TGTGCCAGCAGCCATTTACAGGGGACCGGGGAGCTGTTTTTT

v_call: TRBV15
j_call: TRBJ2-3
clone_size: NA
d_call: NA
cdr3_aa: CATSRVSVDTQYF
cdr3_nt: TGTGCCACCAGCAGAGTATCGGTAGATACGCAGTATTTT

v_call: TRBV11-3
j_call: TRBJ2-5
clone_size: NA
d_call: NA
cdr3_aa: CASSLNTGASQETQYF
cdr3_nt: TGTGCCAGCAGCTTAAATACCGGTGCCTCCCAAGAGACCCAGTACTTC

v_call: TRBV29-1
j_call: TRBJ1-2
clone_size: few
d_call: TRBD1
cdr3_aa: CSTTGTGGSISRGYTF
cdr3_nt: TGCAGCACAACCGGGACAGGGGGTTCAATATCGAGGGGCTACACCTTC

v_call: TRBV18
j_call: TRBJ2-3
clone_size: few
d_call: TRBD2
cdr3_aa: CASSRRLAEDTQYF
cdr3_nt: TGTGCCAGCTCACGGAGGCTAGCGGAAGATACGCAGTATTTT

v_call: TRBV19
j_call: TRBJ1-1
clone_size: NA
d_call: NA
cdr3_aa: CASRKKEPRWTEAFF
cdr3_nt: TGTGCCAGTAGAAAAAAAGAGCCTAGGTGGACTGAAGCTTTCTTT

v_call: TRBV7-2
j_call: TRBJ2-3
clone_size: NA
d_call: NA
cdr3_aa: CASSYPVSTDTQYF
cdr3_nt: TGTGCCAGCAGCTATCCGGTTAGCACAGATACGCAGTATTTT

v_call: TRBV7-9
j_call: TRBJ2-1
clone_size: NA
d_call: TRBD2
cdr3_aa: CASSSTSGMRNEQFF
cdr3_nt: TGTGCCAGCAGCTCGACTAGCGGGATGCGGAATGAGCAGTTCTTC

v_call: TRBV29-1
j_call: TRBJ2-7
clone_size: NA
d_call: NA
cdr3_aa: CSVAVTGDYEQYF
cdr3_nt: TGCAGCGTTGCGGTGACGGGTGACTACGAGCAGTACTTC

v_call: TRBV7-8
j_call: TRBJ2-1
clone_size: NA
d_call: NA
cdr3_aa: CASSLSFRATRRGRPYNEQFF
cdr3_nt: TGTGCCAGCAGCTTATCATTCCGGGCTACCCGGCGGGGCCGCCCCTACAATGAGCAGTTCTTC

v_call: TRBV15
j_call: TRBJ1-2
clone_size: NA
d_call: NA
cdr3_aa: CATSRDRGDKGGYTF
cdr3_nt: TGTGCCACCAGCAGGGACCGGGGGGACAAAGGTGGCTACACCTTC

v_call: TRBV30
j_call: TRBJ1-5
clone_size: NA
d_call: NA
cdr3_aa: CAWDSPNQPQHF
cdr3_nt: TGTGCCTGGGACAGTCCTAATCAGCCCCAGCATTTT